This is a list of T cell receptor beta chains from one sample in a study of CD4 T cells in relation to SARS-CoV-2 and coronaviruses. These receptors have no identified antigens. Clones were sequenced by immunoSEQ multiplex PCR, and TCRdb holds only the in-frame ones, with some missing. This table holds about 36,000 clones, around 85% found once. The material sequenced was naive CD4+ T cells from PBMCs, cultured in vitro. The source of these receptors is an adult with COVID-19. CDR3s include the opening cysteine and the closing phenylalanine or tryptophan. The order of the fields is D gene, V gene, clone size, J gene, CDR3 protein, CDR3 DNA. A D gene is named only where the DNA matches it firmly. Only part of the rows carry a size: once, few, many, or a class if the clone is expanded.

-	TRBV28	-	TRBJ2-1	CASSRPLQQDREQFF	TGTGCCAGCAGTCGACCACTTCAACAGGACAGAGAGCAGTTCTTC
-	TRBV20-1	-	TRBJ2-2	CSASLSTGAAGELFF	TGCAGTGCTAGTCTTTCCACGGGGGCGGCCGGGGAGCTGTTTTTT
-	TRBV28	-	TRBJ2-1	CASSLLGQGYYNEQFF	TGTGCCAGCAGTTTACTCGGACAAGGATACTACAATGAGCAGTTCTTC
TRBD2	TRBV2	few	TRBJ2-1	CAGTSGSHEQFF	TGTGCCGGGACTAGCGGGAGCCATGAGCAGTTCTTC
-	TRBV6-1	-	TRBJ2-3	CASSEVGGGTDTQYF	TGTGCCAGCAGTGAAGTGGGCGGGGGCACAGATACGCAGTATTTT
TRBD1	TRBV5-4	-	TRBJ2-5	CASSSGQEGETQYF	TGTGCCAGCAGCTCGGGACAGGAGGGAGAGACCCAGTACTTC
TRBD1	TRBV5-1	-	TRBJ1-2	CASSLTGQGFDGYTF	TGCGCCAGCAGCTTAACGGGACAGGGATTTGATGGCTACACCTTC
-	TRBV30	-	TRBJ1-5	CAWSLGQWYDQPQHF	TGTGCCTGGAGTCTAGGACAGTGGTACGATCAGCCCCAGCATTTT
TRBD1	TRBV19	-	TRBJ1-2	CASTPGQGAIGYTF	TGTGCCAGTACCCCGGGACAGGGGGCAATTGGCTACACCTTC
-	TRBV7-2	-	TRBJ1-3	CASSRNYGNTIYF	TGTGCCAGCAGCCGTAATTATGGAAACACCATATATTTT
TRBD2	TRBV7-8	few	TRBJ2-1	CASISGREGEQFF	TGTGCCTCAATCAGCGGGAGGGAAGGTGAGCAGTTCTTC
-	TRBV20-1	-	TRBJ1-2	CSASLGAGGYTF	TGCAGTGCTAGTCTGGGAGCAGGCGGCTACACCTTC
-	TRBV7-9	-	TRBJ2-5	CASSSQDGGETQYF	TGTGCCAGCAGCTCCCAGGACGGCGGAGAGACCCAGTACTTC
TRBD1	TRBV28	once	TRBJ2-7	CASTPGQTYEQYF	TGTGCCAGCACCCCGGGACAGACCTACGAGCAGTACTTC
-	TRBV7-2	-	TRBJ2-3	CASSSGTDTQYF	TGTGCCAGCAGCTCAGGGACAGATACGCAGTATTTT
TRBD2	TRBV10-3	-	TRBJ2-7	CAISGTSGNYEQYF	TGTGCCATCAGCGGGACTAGCGGAAACTACGAGCAGTACTTC
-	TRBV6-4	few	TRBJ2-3	CASSGDSTDTQYF	TGTGCCAGCAGTGGGGACAGCACAGATACGCAGTATTTT
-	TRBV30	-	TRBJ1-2	CAWSPRAVNYGYTF	TGTGCCTGGAGTCCCAGGGCTGTGAACTATGGCTACACCTTC
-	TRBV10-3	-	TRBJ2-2	CAITPGVNTGELFF	TGTGCCATCACGCCTGGGGTGAACACCGGGGAGCTGTTTTTT
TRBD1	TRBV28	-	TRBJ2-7	CASRVISGGSYEQYF	TGTGCCAGCCGAGTCATCTCAGGGGGCTCCTACGAGCAGTACTTC
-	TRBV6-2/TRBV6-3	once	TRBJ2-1	CASSYWSGDFNEQFF	TGTGCCAGCAGTTATTGGAGCGGAGATTTCAATGAGCAGTTCTTC
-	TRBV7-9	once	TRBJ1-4	CASSRPSTNEKLFF	TGTGCCAGCAGCCGGCCGTCAACTAATGAAAAACTGTTTTTT
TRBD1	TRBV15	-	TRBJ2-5	CATSRDRQGLETQYF	TGTGCCACCAGCAGAGATCGACAGGGGCTAGAGACCCAGTACTTC
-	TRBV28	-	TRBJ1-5	CASSFLQALSGQPQHF	TGTGCCAGCAGTTTCTTGCAGGCCTTAAGTGGACAGCCCCAGCATTTT
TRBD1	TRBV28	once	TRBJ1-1	CASRKQGANTEAFF	TGTGCCAGCAGGAAACAGGGGGCGAACACTGAAGCTTTCTTT
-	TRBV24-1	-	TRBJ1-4	CATSDGSPGKLFF	TGTGCCACCAGTGATGGGTCCCCGGGAAAACTGTTTTTT
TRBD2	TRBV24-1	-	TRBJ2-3	CATSDPASGRAVDTQYF	TGTGCCACCAGTGACCCAGCTAGCGGGAGGGCCGTAGATACGCAGTATTTT
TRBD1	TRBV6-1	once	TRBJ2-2	CASSEERTGTGELFF	TGTGCCAGCAGTGAAGAAAGGACAGGGACCGGGGAGCTGTTTTTT
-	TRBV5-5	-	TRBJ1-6	CASSLGPSTPLHF	TGTGCCAGCAGCTTGGGACCTTCGACACCCCTCCACTTT
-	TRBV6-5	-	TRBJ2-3	CASSYSSEQSTDTQYF	TGTGCCAGCAGTTACTCTAGCGAGCAGAGCACAGATACGCAGTATTTT
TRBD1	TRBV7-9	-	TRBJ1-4	CASSMTGTTNEKLFF	TGTGCCAGCAGCATGACAGGGACAACTAATGAAAAACTGTTTTTT
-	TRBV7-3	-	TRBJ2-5	CASSLSSQETQYF	TGTGCCAGCAGCTTAAGTTCCCAAGAGACCCAGTACTTC
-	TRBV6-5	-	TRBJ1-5	CASRVTGSNQPQHF	TGTGCCAGCAGGGTTACAGGGAGCAATCAGCCCCAGCATTTT
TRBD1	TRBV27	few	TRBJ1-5	CASGRTGQPNQPQHF	TGTGCCAGTGGCCGGACGGGACAGCCCAATCAGCCCCAGCATTTT
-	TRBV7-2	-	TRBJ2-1	CASSLNPFPSNEQFF	TGTGCCAGCAGCTTAAACCCATTCCCGAGCAATGAGCAGTTCTTC
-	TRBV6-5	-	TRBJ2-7	CASSGGHEQYF	TGTGCCAGCAGCGGGGGCCACGAGCAGTACTTC
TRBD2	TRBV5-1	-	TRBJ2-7	CASSFGPGLAGIYEQYF	TGCGCCAGCAGCTTCGGACCGGGACTAGCGGGAATCTACGAGCAGTACTTC
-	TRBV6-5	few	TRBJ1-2	CASSYSGLARGDGYTF	TGTGCCAGCAGTTACTCGGGGTTGGCTCGTGGAGATGGCTACACCTTC
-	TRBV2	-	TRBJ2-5	CASRGEETQYF	TGTGCCAGCCGAGGAGAAGAGACCCAGTACTTC
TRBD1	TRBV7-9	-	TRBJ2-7	CASSGRQGTYEQYF	TGTGCCAGCAGCGGCAGACAGGGGACTTACGAGCAGTACTTC
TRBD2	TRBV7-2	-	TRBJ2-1	CASSLVVGLAYEQFF	TGTGCCAGCAGCTTAGTAGTAGGACTAGCATATGAGCAGTTCTTC
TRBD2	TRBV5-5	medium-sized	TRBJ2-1	CASSPIAGVLDEQFF	TGTGCCAGCAGCCCGATAGCGGGAGTCTTGGATGAGCAGTTCTTC
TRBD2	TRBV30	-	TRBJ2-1	CAWSKTSGGKYNEQFF	TGTGCCTGGAGTAAGACTAGCGGGGGAAAATACAATGAGCAGTTCTTC
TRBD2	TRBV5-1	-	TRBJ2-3	CASSLVGGSDTQYF	TGCGCCAGCAGCTTGGTGGGGGGGTCAGATACGCAGTATTTT
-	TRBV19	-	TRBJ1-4	CASSPPGPRLFF	TGTGCCAGTAGTCCCCCAGGACCTAGACTGTTTTTT
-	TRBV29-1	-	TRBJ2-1	CSVGGRVDEQFF	TGCAGCGTTGGGGGCAGGGTCGATGAGCAGTTCTTC
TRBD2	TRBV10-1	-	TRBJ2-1	CASSETSGAWTEQFF	TGCGCCAGCAGTGAGACTAGCGGGGCTTGGACAGAGCAGTTCTTC